The next 14 T cell receptor beta chains were all read from a single sample in a study of T-cell reconstitution after alpha-beta-depleted transplantation in children. Construction of the TCRbeta library involved unique molecular identifiers. In TCRdb, the PCR reads were re-called with MiXCR into one record per CDR3 protein. Here the sample spans approximately 520,000 distinct CDR3 sequences, approximately 10% being singletons. Here the sequenced sample was PBMCs, mostly from graft donor cells, taken 180 days after TCRalphabeta/CD19-depleted stem cell transplant. The receptors were sampled from a female patient aged 2-10 years who had a stem cell transplant for aplastic anemia, so the T cells may come from the graft donor.

This chain connects TRBV27 to TRBJ2-2; 11 nucleotides align to TRBD2. The V gene's germline CDR1 is MNHEY and CDR2 SMNVEV (reference sequence). The CDR3 loop spans 15 amino acids. The V and J ends lost 2 bases and 7 bases, in that order; junction bases with no gene match: 3. The CDR3 region has the DNA TGTGCCAGCAGTTTACGACTAGCGGGGCACGGGGAGCTGTTTTTT. This sequence encodes CASSLRLAGHGELFF.

The chain carries TRBV19 and TRBJ1-1; 7 bases map to TRBD1. The length of the CDR3 is 14 residues. V lost 5 bases, J lost 6 bases, and 9 bases stayed unmatched. Germline-derived CDR1 and CDR2 are LNHDA and SQIVND (reference sequence). The CDR3 protein is CASSSQGLGAEAFF. In DNA form, the CDR3 reads TGTGCCAGTAGTTCACAGGGGTTGGGGGCTGAAGCTTTCTTT.

The V call is TRBV12-3 or TRBV12-4, the J call TRBJ2-7, with D tentatively TRBD1 (5 bases). V shed 8 bases and J shed 4 bases, with 12 bases lying between them. This CDR3 contains 12 residues. CDR3 sequence reads: CASGKGLYEQYV. CDR3 bases: TGTGCCAGCGGGAAGGGGCTATACGAGCAGTACGTC.

The chain couples TRBV20-1 to TRBJ2-6, with 11 positions matching TRBD1. The length of the CDR3 is 16 residues. After removal of 6 bases from V and 2 bases from J, the junction contained 6 bases not matched to a gene. Germline V gene lookup returns CDR1 DFQATT and CDR2 SNEGSKA (reference sequence). The CDR3 sequence is CSARTGGSAGANVLTF. The DNA for the CDR3 is TGCAGTGCGAGGACAGGGGGCAGTGCTGGGGCCAACGTCCTGACTTTC.

This clonotype was seen a handful of times. This chain uses TRBV29-1 with TRBJ1-3; unclear D gene. Trimming left V 7 bases short and J 2 bases short, with 6 bases between. The CDR3 is 11 amino acids. Per the germline V gene, CDR1 is SQVTM and CDR2 is ANQGSEA. CDR3 in DNA: TGCAGCGGGGAAGCTGGAAACACCATATATTTT. Translation gives CSGEAGNTIYF.

This clonotype turned up a few times. The rearrangement uses TRBV3-1 and TRBJ2-7; 9 positions agree with TRBD2. The CDR3 sequence is 16 residues long. CDR1 and CDR2 (germline): LGHDT, YNNKEL (reference sequence). V shed 8 bases, J shed 0 bases, and the junction held 11 bases outside the gene matches. CDR3 region: CASGSAGGSSSYEQYF. The CDR3 DNA is TGTGCCAGCGGCTCTGCGGGAGGGTCGAGCTCCTACGAGCAGTACTTC.

This chain links TRBV6-5 with TRBJ2-1, with a tentative D call TRBD2 (5 bases). The germline CDR1 and CDR2 sequences are MNHEY and SVGAGI. With 4 bases removed from V and 2 bases from J, the gap between germline ends came to 15 bases. The CDR3 is 16 residues long. The CDR3 region is CASSFKVWETYNEQFF. CDR3 DNA sequence: TGTGCCAGCAGTTTCAAAGTGTGGGAGACCTACAATGAGCAGTTCTTC.

This clonotype was observed a few times. V and J are TRBV11-3 and TRBJ2-3; the match to TRBD2 covers 9 bases. Germline V CDR1 and CDR2: SGHNT, YENEEA. The V gene end was trimmed by 7 bases and the J gene end by 5 bases; junction bases not matched to a gene: 7. The length of the CDR3 is 14 residues. Here the CDR3 reads CASTQAGGGDTQYF. The CDR3 DNA sequence: TGTGCCAGCACCCAAGCGGGAGGAGGAGATACGCAGTATTTT.

This clonotype appeared many times. V is TRBV10-3 and J is TRBJ2-5; 9 nucleotides align to TRBD1. Losses at the gene ends were 10 bases for V and 5 bases for J; bases not matched to a gene: 11. Germline loops: CDR1 ENHRY, CDR2 SYGVKD. This CDR3 contains 14 residues. CDR3 sequence: CATRRDREQETQYF. The CDR3 DNA sequence: TGTGCCACTCGCCGGGACAGGGAACAGGAGACCCAGTACTTC.

This clonotype was detected ten times or more. The rearrangement joins TRBV5-1 to TRBJ2-4; weak D call: TRBD1 (6 bases). Germline V CDR1 and CDR2: SGHRS, YFSETQ. V lost 3 bases and J lost 0, with 10 bases in between. This CDR3 comprises 15 residues. The CDR3 region is CASSSDRIAKNIQYF. CDR3 bases: TGCGCCAGCAGCTCCGACAGGATAGCCAAAAACATTCAGTACTTC.

The rearrangement uses TRBV15 and TRBJ2-2; the D is unclear. The CDR3 contains 16 residues. Per the germline V gene, CDR1 is LNHNV and CDR2 is YYDKDF (reference sequence). The ends were cut back, 0 bases at V and 4 bases at J, with 12 bases in the middle. CDR3 amino acids: CATSRDRVDSTGELFF. The DNA of the CDR3 is TGTGCCACCAGCAGAGATAGGGTAGACTCCACCGGGGAGCTGTTTTTT.

The rearrangement joins TRBV28 to TRBJ1-1, with 12 bases identical to TRBD1. Per the germline V gene, CDR1 is MDHEN and CDR2 is SYDVKM. J lost 1 base, V lost 5 bases, and 14 bases had no gene match. CDR3 size: 19 residues. CDR3 in amino acids: CASSPTRSGTGGWNTEAFF. CDR3 nucleotides: TGTGCCAGCAGTCCCACTCGATCCGGGACAGGGGGCTGGAACACTGAAGCTTTCTTT.

This clonotype was seen a handful of times. J is TRBJ2-1 and V is TRBV14, with D possibly being TRBD1 or TRBD2 (5 bases each). Trimming took off 4 bases at V and 5 bases at J, with 18 bases between the two ends. The CDR3 runs to 16 residues. The germline CDR1 and CDR2 sequences are SGHDN and FVKESK. The CDR3 bases are TGTGCCAGCAGCCCGCTATCGGGACGGAACAACAATGAGCAGTTCTTC. Translating it yields CASSPLSGRNNNEQFF. The variable domain in full, with the rest retrieved from reference TRBV14 and TRBJ2-1, is EAGVTQFPSHSVIEKGQTVTLRCDPISGHDNLYWYRRVMGKEIKFLLHFVKESKQDESGMPNNRFLAERTGGTYSTLKVQPAELEDSGVYFCASSPLSGRNNNEQFFGPGTRLTVL.

This clonotype showed up just a few times. This rearrangement joins TRBV21-1 to TRBJ2-1; no check of the table's D call, TRBD2, against the DNA was made. TRBV21-1 is a recognized pseudogene. The CDR3 has 16 residues. As DNA, the CDR3 is TGTGCCAGCAGCAAAGAGGAGCGGAGTTGGTACAATGAGCAGTTCTTC. It yields the protein CASSKEERSWYNEQFF.